Listed here are 3 T cell receptor beta chains from one sample, sequenced in a study of shared clonotypes between healthy human individuals. TCRdb's copy holds only in-frame clones and misses some; the assay was immunoSEQ multiplex PCR. Of approximately 2,000,000 clones listed, 85% to 95% were seen once; the top ten hold approximately 0.41%. The sample taken for sequencing was naive CD4+ T cells from PBMCs. As for subset: CD45RA+ positively selected. The receptors derive from a man aged 18 to 29 in good health. Some clones in this sample may be carry-over from other donors' samples.

A remark on this clone: In the same sample, other DNA sequences code for this CDR3. The CDR3 nucleotides are TGTGCCAGCAGCTTAACCGGGAGCTCCTACGAGCAGTACTTC. It codes for CASSLTGSSYEQYF. The rearrangement joins TRBV7-3 to TRBJ2-7; a possible D gene is TRBD2 (6 bases). This CDR3 contains 14 residues. Germline V gene lookup returns CDR1 SGHTA and CDR2 FQGTGA. The germline V and J ends were trimmed by 0 bases and 0 bases, with 6 bases remaining between them.

The chain joins TRBV2 to TRBJ2-5; D is perhaps TRBD1 (6 bases). The CDR3 consists of 16 residues. The V gene lost 0 bases and the J gene lost 6 bases, with 17 bases spanning the gap. Looked up from germline, CDR1 is SNHLY and CDR2 is FYNNEI. This CDR3 is CASSEALLGAGKTQYF. In nucleotides, the CDR3 is TGTGCCAGCAGTGAAGCGCTTCTGGGGGCCGGAAAGACCCAGTACTTC.

This clone appeared once. J is TRBJ2-2 and V is TRBV7-3; either TRBD1 or TRBD2 may supply D (6 bases each). Germline V gene data show CDR1 as SGHTA and CDR2 as FQGTGA. This CDR3 is 15 amino acids long. Trimming took 5 bases from V and 1 from J, leaving 11 bases between them. CDR3 region: CASSPGAGNTGELFF. CDR3 DNA: TGTGCCAGCAGCCCGGGGGCGGGGAACACCGGGGAGCTGTTTTTT.